This T cell receptor beta chain was recorded in a study of blood T cell repertoires in COVID-19. As for the study in general: T cells, B-cell-depleted T cells, or PBMCs supplied cDNA or gDNA.

Data came from immunoSEQ multiplex PCR; TCRdb stores just in-frame clones and leaves some out. The sample records about 85,000 clones, roughly 90% being singletons. The CDR3 consists of 12 residues. Germline V gene data show CDR1 as SNHLY and CDR2 as FYNNEI. This sequence was found in a woman of 80 years or more with active or convalescent COVID-19. The genes are TRBV2 and TRBJ2-7; 9 nucleotides align to TRBD1. Material: peripheral blood. As DNA, the CDR3 is TGTGCGCCGGGGGACAGGGCGGACGAGCAGTACTTC. Translating gives CAPGDRADEQYF.